The TCR beta chain described here comes from a study of regulatory T cells in long-lasting Graves disease (dated by TCRdb to the early 2020s). Regarding the complete study: Antithyroid drugs had been taken for less than 3 months by newly diagnosed Graves' disease patients. The study took place in China and was registered as a clinical trial. Peripheral blood TCR sequencing and RNA sequencing compared persistent Graves' disease patients with newly diagnosed Graves' disease patients. A total of around 35 samples underwent TCR sequencing, from some 13 patients with persistent Graves' disease and roughly 20 patients with newly diagnosed Graves' disease. Findings and caveats that apply to the study as a whole: TRBV28, TRBJ1-2 and TRBJ2-5 were preferentially used in persistent disease, while TRBV20-1 and TRBJ2-1 were favored in newly diagnosed disease. Peripheral blood alone was examined, since thyroid tissue, which constituted the primary lesion, could not be accessed. Persistent Graves' disease patients showed lower TCR Shannon entropy and fewer highly expanded clones than newly diagnosed patients, suggesting clonal expansion. The small sample size was acknowledged by the authors as a limitation that may reduce accuracy. Sequencing and analysis were limited to the TCR beta chain. More public clonotypes were shared among persistent patients (under 3,000) than among newly diagnosed patients (roughly 1,000).

This clonotype was seen repeatedly, ten times or more. Its antigen is not yet known. There are no base qualities to consult, and no much larger clone falls within one base. The library was obtained by multiplex PCR. Data came from an Illumina HiSeq 4000. TCR beta libraries were built with iRepertoire HTBI primers and Arm-PCR amplification of CDR3 regions. PCR products were gel purified before sequencing. As for the authors' bioinformatics: A total of some 60 TRBV and approximately 13 TRBJ segments were identified across samples and were used for gene usage analysis of CDR3 amino acid clonotypes. COPE and FqMerger were used to merge filtered high-quality paired reads into contigs. BLAST was used to align contigs to IMGT TRBV, TRBD and TRBJ reference genes, with CDR3 defined following IMGT. Any clonotype with a frequency above 0.1% was classified as a highly expanded clone. Repertoire diversity was measured by Shannon entropy, and V-J evenness by the Gini coefficient. Clonotypes shared by more than one individual were considered public. In-frame beta chains were kept once TCRdb had trimmed the public reads at Q25 with fastp and called clones with MiXCR. Rows with one shared CDR3 protein collapse into an entry with the most common genes and DNA. TCRdb, rather than the study authors, made the V and J calls. The sample has some 320,000 distinct CDR3 sequences on record, approximately 20% of them singletons. The ten largest clones add up to 35% to 45% of the sample.

V loses 0 bases at its end and J loses 4 bases; junction bases beyond the gene matches: 7. The germline V gene (reference sequence) supplies CDR1 MNHEY and CDR2 SMNVEV. The CDR3 spans 16 residues, from the cysteine through the phenylalanine. Only the CDR3 region is kept as DNA, spanning 48 bases read in frame from base 1. The meaning of the sample's time point label: newly diagnosed GD, antithyroid drugs for less than 3 months. For both TCR sequencing and RNA sequencing, RNA was extracted from PBMCs using TRIzol. Graves' disease was diagnosed according to American Thyroid Association guidelines. The patients came from an endocrinology department in Xi'an, China. Each patient gave 9 to 10 milliliters of peripheral blood, collected in an EDTA anticoagulant tube. PBMCs were isolated by Ficoll Paque Plus density gradient separation without further T cell sorting. An Agilent 2100 Bioanalyzer and agarose gel were used to check RNA quality, and a NanoDrop 2000 was used to measure RNA concentration.

The receptor chain draws on TRBV27 and TRBJ2-3, and TRBD2 matches 7 of the central bases. The sequence was collected from a female donor with Graves disease. This material consisted of peripheral blood mononuclear cells (PBMCs), taken at new diagnosis, from a patient treated with antithyroid drugs. CDR3 region: CASSLSRRERADTQYF. In nucleotide form, the sequence is TGTGCCAGCAGTTTATCGAGGCGGGAGAGGGCAGATACGCAGTATTTT.